This record covers a single T cell receptor beta chain. The antigen is not known. With V trimmed by 5 bases and J by 5 bases, 10 bases remained unmatched. The CDR3 extends over 15 amino acids. Germline values: CDR1 LNHDA, CDR2 SQIVND (reference sequence). This record comes from a study of lymphopenia after photon versus proton radiotherapy. Findings and caveats of the study: Post-nadir diversity loss with photons came from oligoclonal expansion, particularly CD8+ Temra cells.

Produced via immunoSEQ multiplex PCR; TCRdb's table is partial and in-frame only. The profile shows 75,000 to 95,000 clones, around four fifths of them singletons. The sequences come from peripheral blood, collected from a patient treated with proton-based radiotherapy. The rearrangement uses TRBV19 and TRBJ2-7; 9 nucleotides match TRBD1. This sequence originates from a man between 60 and 75 years old with pancreatic cancer. The CDR3 loop reads CASSVRDRDLNEQYF. The CDR3 coding sequence is TGTGCCAGTAGTGTCCGGGACAGGGATTTGAACGAGCAGTACTTC.